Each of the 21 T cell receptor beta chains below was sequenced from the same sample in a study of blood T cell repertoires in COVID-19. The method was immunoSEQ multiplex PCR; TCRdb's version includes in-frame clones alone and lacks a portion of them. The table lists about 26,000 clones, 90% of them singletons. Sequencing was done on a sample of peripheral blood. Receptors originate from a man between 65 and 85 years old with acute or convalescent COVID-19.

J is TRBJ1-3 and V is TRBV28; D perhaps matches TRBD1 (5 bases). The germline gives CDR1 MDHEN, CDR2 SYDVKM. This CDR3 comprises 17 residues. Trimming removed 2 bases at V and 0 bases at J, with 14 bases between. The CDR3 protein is CASSLPWGLTSGNTIYF. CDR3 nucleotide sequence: TGTGCCAGCAGTTTACCCTGGGGACTGACCTCTGGAAACACCATATATTTT.

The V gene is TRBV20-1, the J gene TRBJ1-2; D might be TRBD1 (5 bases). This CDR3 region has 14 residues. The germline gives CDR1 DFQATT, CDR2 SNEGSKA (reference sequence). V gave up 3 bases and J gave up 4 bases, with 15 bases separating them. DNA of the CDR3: TGCAGTGCTAGTTTGCGGGGGATTTTCTATGGCTACACCTTC. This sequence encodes CSASLRGIFYGYTF.

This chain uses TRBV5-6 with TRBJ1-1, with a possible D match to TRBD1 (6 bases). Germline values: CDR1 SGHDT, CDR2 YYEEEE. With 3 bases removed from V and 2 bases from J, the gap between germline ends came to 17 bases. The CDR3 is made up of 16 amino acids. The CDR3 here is CASSWGGGRLNTEAFF. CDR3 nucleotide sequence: TGTGCCAGCAGCTGGGGGGGCGGAAGGCTAAACACTGAAGCTTTCTTT. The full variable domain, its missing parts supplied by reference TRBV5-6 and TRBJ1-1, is DAGVTQSPTHLIKTRGQQVTLRCSPKSGHDTVSWYQQALGQGPQFIFQYYEEEERQRGNFPDRFSGHQFPNYSSELNVNALLLGDSALYLCASSWGGGRLNTEAFFGQGTRLTVV.

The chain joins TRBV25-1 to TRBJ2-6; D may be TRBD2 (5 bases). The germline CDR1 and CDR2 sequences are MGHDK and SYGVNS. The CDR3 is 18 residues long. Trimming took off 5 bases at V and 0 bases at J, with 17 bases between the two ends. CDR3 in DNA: TGTGCCAGCAGTCCTCAGGCAGGTCGGGGCTCTGGGGCCAACGTCCTGACTTTC. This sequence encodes CASSPQAGRGSGANVLTF.

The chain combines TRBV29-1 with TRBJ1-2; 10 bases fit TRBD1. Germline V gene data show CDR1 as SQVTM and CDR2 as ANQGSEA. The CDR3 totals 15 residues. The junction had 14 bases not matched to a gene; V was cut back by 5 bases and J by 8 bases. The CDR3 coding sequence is TGCAGCGTTAGGGGGGGGACAGGGGCCTCGAAGGGCTACACCTTC. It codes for CSVRGGTGASKGYTF.

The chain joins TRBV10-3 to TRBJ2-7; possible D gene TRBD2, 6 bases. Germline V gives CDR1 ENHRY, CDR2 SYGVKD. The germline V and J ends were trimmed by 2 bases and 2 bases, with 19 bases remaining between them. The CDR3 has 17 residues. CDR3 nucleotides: TGTGCCATCAGTGAGCCGGTGGTTGATAGCGGAACCTACGAGCAGTACTTC. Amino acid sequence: CAISEPVVDSGTYEQYF.

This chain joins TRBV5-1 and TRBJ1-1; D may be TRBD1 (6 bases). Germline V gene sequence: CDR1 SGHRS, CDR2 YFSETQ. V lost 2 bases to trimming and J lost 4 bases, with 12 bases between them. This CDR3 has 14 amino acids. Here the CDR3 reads CASSFGGATTEAFF. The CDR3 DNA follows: TGCGCCAGCAGCTTTGGGGGGGCGACCACTGAAGCTTTCTTT.

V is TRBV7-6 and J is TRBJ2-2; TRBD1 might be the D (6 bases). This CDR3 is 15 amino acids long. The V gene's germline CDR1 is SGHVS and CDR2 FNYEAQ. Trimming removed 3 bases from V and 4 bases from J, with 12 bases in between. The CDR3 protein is CASSFLGRGTGELFF. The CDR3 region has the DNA TGTGCCAGCAGCTTCCTTGGCAGGGGCACCGGGGAGCTGTTTTTT.

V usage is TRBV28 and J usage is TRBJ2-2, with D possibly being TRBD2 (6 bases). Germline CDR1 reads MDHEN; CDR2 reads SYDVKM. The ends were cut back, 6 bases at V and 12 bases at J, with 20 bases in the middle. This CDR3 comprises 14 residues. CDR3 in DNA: TGTGCCAGCAGCCCCACTAGCCCCGACGCGAAGCTGTTTTTT. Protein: CASSPTSPDAKLFF.

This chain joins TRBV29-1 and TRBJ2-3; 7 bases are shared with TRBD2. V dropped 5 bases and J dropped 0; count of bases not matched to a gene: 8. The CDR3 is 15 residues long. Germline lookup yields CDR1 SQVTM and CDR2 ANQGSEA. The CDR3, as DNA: TGCAGCGTTCTTTCTAGCGGAACTAGCACAGATACGCAGTATTTT. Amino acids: CSVLSSGTSTDTQYF.

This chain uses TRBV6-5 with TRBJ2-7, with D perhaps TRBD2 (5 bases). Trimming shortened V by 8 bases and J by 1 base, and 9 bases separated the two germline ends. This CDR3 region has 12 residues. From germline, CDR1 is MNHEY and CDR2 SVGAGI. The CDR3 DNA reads TGTGCCAGCGGGTCGGGGTCCTACGAGCAGTACTTC. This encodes CASGSGSYEQYF.

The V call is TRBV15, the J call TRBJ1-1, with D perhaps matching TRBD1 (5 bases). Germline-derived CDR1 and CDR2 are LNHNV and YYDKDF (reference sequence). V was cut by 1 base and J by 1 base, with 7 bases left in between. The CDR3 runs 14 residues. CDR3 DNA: TGTGCCACCAGCAGAGGGGGCGCGAACACTGAAGCTTTCTTT. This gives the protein CATSRGGANTEAFF.

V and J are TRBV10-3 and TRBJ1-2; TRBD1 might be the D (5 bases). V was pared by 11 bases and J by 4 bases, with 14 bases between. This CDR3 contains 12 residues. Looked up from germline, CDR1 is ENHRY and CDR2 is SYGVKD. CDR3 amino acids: CAAGRDGYGYTF. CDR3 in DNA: TGTGCCGCAGGCAGGGATGGCTATGGCTACACCTTC.

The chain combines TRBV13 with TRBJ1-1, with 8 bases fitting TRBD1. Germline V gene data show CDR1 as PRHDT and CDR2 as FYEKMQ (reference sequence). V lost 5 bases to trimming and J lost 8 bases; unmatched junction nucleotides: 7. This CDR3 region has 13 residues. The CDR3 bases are TGTGCCAGCAGCCGGGACAGGTGGGACGAAGCTTTCTTT. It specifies CASSRDRWDEAFF.

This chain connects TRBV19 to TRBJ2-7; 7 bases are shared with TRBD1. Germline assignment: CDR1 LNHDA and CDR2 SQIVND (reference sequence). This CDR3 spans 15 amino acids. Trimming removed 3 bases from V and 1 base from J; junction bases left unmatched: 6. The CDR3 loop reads CASSILGTESYEQYF. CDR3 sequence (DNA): TGTGCCAGTAGTATCCTAGGGACAGAATCCTACGAGCAGTACTTC.

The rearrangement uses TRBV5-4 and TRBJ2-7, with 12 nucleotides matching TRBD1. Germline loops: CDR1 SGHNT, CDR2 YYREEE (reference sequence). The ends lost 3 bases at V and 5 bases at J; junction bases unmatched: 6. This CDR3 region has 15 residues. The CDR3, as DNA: TGTGCCAGCAGCTGGAGGGACAGGGGGCATGACGAGCAGTACTTC. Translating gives CASSWRDRGHDEQYF. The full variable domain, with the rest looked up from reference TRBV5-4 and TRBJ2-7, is ETGVTQSPTHLIKTRGQQVTLRCSSQSGHNTVSWYQQALGQGPQFIFQYYREEENGRGNFPPRFSGLQFPNYSSELNVNALELDDSALYLCASSWRDRGHDEQYFGPGTRLTVT.

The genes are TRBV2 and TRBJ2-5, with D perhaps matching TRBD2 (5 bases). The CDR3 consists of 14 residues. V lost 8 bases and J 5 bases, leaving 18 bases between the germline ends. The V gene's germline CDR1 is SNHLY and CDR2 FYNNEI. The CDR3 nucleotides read TGTGCCAGCGGCAAGACTCGGGAATGGGAGACCCAGTACTTC. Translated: CASGKTREWETQYF.

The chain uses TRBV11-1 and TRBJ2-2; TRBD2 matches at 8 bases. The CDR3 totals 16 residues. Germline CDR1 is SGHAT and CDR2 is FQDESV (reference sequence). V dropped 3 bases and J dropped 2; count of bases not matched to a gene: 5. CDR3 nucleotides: TGTGCCAGCAGCTTCCTTAGCGGGGCAAACACCGGGGAGCTGTTTTTT. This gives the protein CASSFLSGANTGELFF.

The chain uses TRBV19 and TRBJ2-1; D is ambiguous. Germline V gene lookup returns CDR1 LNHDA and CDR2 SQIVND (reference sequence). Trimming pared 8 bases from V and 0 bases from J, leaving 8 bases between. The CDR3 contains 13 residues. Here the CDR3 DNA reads TGTGCCAGTTCTGGCAGCTCCTACAATGAGCAGTTCTTC. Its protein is CASSGSSYNEQFF.

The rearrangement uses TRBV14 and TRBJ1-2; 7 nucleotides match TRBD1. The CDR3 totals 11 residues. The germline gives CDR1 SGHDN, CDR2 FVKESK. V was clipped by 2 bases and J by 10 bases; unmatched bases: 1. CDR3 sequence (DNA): TGTGCCAGCAGCCAACAGGGGGACTACACCTTC. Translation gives CASSQQGDYTF.

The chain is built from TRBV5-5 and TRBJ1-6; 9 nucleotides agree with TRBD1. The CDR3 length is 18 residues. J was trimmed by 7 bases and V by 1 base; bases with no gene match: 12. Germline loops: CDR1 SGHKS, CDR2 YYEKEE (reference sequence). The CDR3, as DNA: TGTGCCAGCAGCTTGTTGCAGGGCTCGGGGACAGGGAATTCACCCCTCCACTTT. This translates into CASSLLQGSGTGNSPLHF.